This T cell receptor (beta chain) was recovered during a study of identical twins. Study observations and caveats: There was more out-of-frame TCR alpha sharing in monozygotic twins than models estimated. The abundant beta clonotypes from cord blood had fewer insertions, and memory repertoires had none of this.

Regarding this clonotype: The antigen remains unidentified.

Template switching introduced a universal primer site, and the cDNA bore unique molecular identifiers. TCRdb independently ran MiXCR on the 5' RACE reads; one entry per CDR3 protein. The sample lists 1.5 million to 2 million distinct CDR3 sequences, under 35% occurring once. The germline V and J ends were trimmed by 0 bases and 2 bases, with 16 bases remaining between them. Germline CDR1 is DFQATT and CDR2 is SNEGSKA (reference sequence). This CDR3 is built from 16 residues. J is TRBJ1-2 and V is TRBV20-1; D is unresolved. This clonotype was sampled from a newborn girl in good health. The specimen sequenced was cord blood. The CDR3 here is CSARDPQISPNYGYTF. The CDR3 nucleotides read TGCAGTGCTAGAGATCCCCAGATCTCCCCCAACTATGGCTACACCTTC.